This TCR beta chain was recovered during a study of regulatory T cells in long-lasting Graves disease. Overall study results and limits: Accuracy may have been reduced by the small sample size.

The CDR3 spans 16 residues. The germline V gene has CDR1 SQVTM and CDR2 ANQGSEA. Losses at the gene ends were 4 bases for V and 0 bases for J; bases not matched to a gene: 9. Sample time point: newly diagnosed GD, antithyroid drugs for less than 3 months. PBMCs provided the RNA from which the TCR library was made. As a group, patients came from one endocrinology department in Xi'an, China. On this clonotype itself: Its specificity is not known.

HTBI primers from iRepertoire and Arm-PCR of CDR3 regions yielded the TCR beta libraries. A single record per CDR3 protein comes from TCRdb applying MiXCR to the multiplex PCR reads. The sample holds some 370,000 distinct CDR3 sequences, roughly 10% seen once. The same sample was also studied in work on T cells in Graves' hyperthyroidism and ophthalmopathy. As that report states: Newly diagnosed hyperthyroidism patients aged 18 to 65 years had disease lasting under 2 months. An initial round of RT-PCR targeting the TCR CDR3 relied on the HTBI primer set.

The sample was peripheral blood mononuclear cells (PBMCs), taken at new diagnosis, from a patient treated with antithyroid drugs. The V gene is TRBV29-1, the J gene TRBJ2-7, with 10 bases lining up with TRBD2. The receptor was derived from a woman younger than 35 with Graves disease. This CDR3 reads CSVARLASGGSYEQYF. The CDR3 nucleotides read TGCAGCGTTGCGCGCCTGGCTAGCGGGGGCTCCTACGAGCAGTACTTC.